This TCR beta chain was captured in a study of blood T cell repertoires in COVID-19. Study in general: Spain, Italy and the United States supplied samples that represented acute and convalescent COVID-19.

The table came from immunoSEQ multiplex PCR; TCRdb's copy has only in-frame clones and leaves some out. The repertoire holds nearly 350,000 clones, 85% to 90% seen once, with around 7.9% in the top ten. Germline lookup yields CDR1 SGHTA and CDR2 FQGNSA. With 2 bases removed from V and 1 base from J, the gap between germline ends came to 11 bases. This CDR3 has 15 amino acids. This sequence joins TRBV7-2 and TRBJ1-1; TRBD1 is a possible D gene (6 bases). Source material: peripheral blood. The source of this sequence is a woman in her 70s with COVID-19, enrolled during active disease. The CDR3 reads CASSLQAGENTEAFF. The CDR3 nucleotides are TGTGCCAGCAGCTTACAAGCAGGGGAGAACACTGAAGCTTTCTTT.